This T cell receptor beta chain is from a study of shared clonotypes between healthy human individuals. A CD45RA-negative memory subset and a CD45RA+ naive subset were separated from the CD4+ cells. TCRdb keeps only in-frame clones here, not all; method: immunoSEQ multiplex PCR. The sample has 150,000 to 200,000 clones; roughly 91% are singletons. J gave up 6 bases and V 7 bases, and 8 bases lay outside the gene matches. CDR1 SGHKS and CDR2 YYEKEE come from the germline V gene (reference sequence). The CDR3 is 14 amino acids. Points on this clone: No antigen is known for it.

Study-level points and caveats: A handful of donors shared approximately 5% of their naive CD4 clonotypes.

The source material was naive CD4+ T cells sorted from blood. Subset indicated: CD45RA+ positively selected. V and J are TRBV5-5 and TRBJ2-1; 9 nucleotides match TRBD2. The receptor comes from a woman aged 25 to 39 in good health. The CDR3 sequence is CASSGLASSNEQFF. CDR3 DNA sequence: TGTGCCAGCTCCGGACTAGCGTCGAGCAATGAGCAGTTCTTC.